The text below deals with one T cell receptor beta chain. The antigen is not known. The entry originates in a study of T cell repertoires in cytomegalovirus infection. The length of the CDR3 is 12 residues. V was pared by 0 bases and J by 4 bases, with 4 bases between. Germline V CDR1 and CDR2: SGHVS, FNYEAQ. TCRdb processed the reads anew with MiXCR; each CDR3 protein has one entry. This sample has roughly 250,000 distinct CDR3 sequences, with approximately 24% found just once. Overall study results and limits: In two of eight donors, the top clonotype was HLA-C-restricted CMV-specific. Frequencies of public TCR beta families were cumulated, and this identified carriers of CMV plus the relevant HLA.

The sequencing input was CD8+ T cells from PBMCs. This clonotype originated in a human donor in good health (CMV status not recorded). Some clones in this sample may be carry-over from other donors' samples. The genes are TRBV7-6 and TRBJ2-7; D remains unclear. CDR3 nucleotide sequence: TGTGCCAGCAGCTTAGCGCGATACGAGCAGTACTTC. It encodes CASSLARYEQYF. Looking up the rest from reference TRBV7-6 and TRBJ2-7 gives the full variable domain: GAGVSQSPRYKVTKRGQDVALRCDPISGHVSLYWYRQALGQGPEFLTYFNYEAQQDKSGLPNDRFSAERPEGSISTLTIQRTEQRDSAMYRCASSLARYEQYFGPGTRLTVT.